This T cell receptor beta chain was obtained from a study of lymphopenia after photon versus proton radiotherapy (dated by TCRdb to about 2019). Background for the entire study: Photon and proton radiation therapy were compared by the study for their immunological effects in patients with gastrointestinal tumors who developed high-grade lymphopenia. The cohort included over 15 patients with gastrointestinal tumors who developed lymphopenia after receiving either photon or proton therapy. The goal of the study was to characterize the differences between the two radiation modalities in how they affect the immune system.

Libraries were prepared through the immunoSEQ multiplex PCR assay. T cell repertoires were profiled by deep sequencing of rearranged TCR beta loci, alongside multiparametric flow cytometry. TCRdb mirrors the immuneACCESS table, restricted to in-frame sequences. Some clones are absent from its copies; in checked studies, under half trace to an unresolved V gene, and the reason for the others is unknown. This sample lists 45,000 to 65,000 clones; 80% to 90% were detected once. Just under 30% of the sample is taken by the ten largest. From the cysteine up to the phenylalanine, the CDR3 has a length of 15 residues. Just CDR3 DNA is preserved here, 45 bases in frame from base 1. The germline V gene yields MGHRA for CDR1 and YSYEKL for CDR2. The junction shows trimming of 1 base on V and 3 bases on J, plus 9 bases between the germline ends. Here is what the overall study found, with its caveats: The authors looked at the survival association only in patients who died, and they framed better survival with proton therapy as a possibility rather than a demonstrated result. Proton-treated patients stayed relatively stable during treatment, while photon-treated patients lost naive T cells and TCR diversity and gained effector/memory populations. After the lymphocyte count nadir, photon-treated repertoires showed oligoclonal expansion, especially of CD8+ Temra cells, which drove the drop in diversity. Among patients across the cohort who died, overall survival time showed an inverse correlation with a larger post-nadir drop in TCR diversity.

The table lists this clone with a few counts. The antigen it recognizes is unknown. Base quality data are lacking; no much larger clone is found one base away. This sample comprised peripheral blood, obtained from a patient treated with photon-based radiotherapy. Recombination joined TRBV4-1 with TRBJ1-4; the D segment could be TRBD1, given 6 matching bases. This clonotype was obtained from a man aged 50 or older with gastric cancer. The DNA is TGCGCCAGCAGCCAAGTAGCAGGGGCTAATGAAAAACTGTTTTTT. It codes for CASSQVAGANEKLFF.